These T cell receptor beta chains were read from a single sample in a study of cytomegalovirus exposure and HLA in healthy donors. Profiling relied on immunoSEQ multiplex PCR, and the TCRdb table lists in-frame clones only, not all of them. The profile shows around 97,000 clones, approximately 9% of them singletons. Sample: PBMCs. All receptors derive from a man aged 45-60 years in good health and CMV-seropositive. Each CDR3 is given with its conserved first and last residue. D genes are given only for firm matches. Clone size is shown for a subset of rows, as once, few, many or a class of expanded clone.

TRBJ1-4	TRBV7-9	few	TRBD1	CASSRWTGAPNEKLFF	TGTGCCAGCAGCCGATGGACAGGGGCGCCTAATGAAAAACTGTTTTTT
TRBJ2-5	TRBV18	few	TRBD1	CASSPIDRVALEETQYF	TGTGCCAGCTCACCTATTGACAGGGTGGCGTTGGAAGAGACCCAGTACTTC
TRBJ1-5	TRBV2	few	TRBD1	CASSSGTGLFQPQHF	TGTGCCAGCAGTTCCGGGACAGGGCTTTTTCAGCCCCAGCATTTT
TRBJ2-1	TRBV14	few	.	CASSQASGTVYNEQFF	TGTGCCAGCAGCCAAGCGTCCGGGACTGTGTACAATGAGCAGTTCTTC
TRBJ1-5	TRBV2	few	.	CASSDSGGGQPQHF	TGTGCCAGCAGTGACAGTGGGGGAGGTCAGCCCCAGCATTTT
TRBJ1-1	TRBV11-1	.	.	CASSLGQMNTEAFF	TGTGCCAGCAGCTTAGGACAGATGAACACTGAAGCTTTCTTT
TRBJ2-2	TRBV29-1	few	.	CSVRGNRDTGELFF	TGCAGCGTTAGAGGGAATCGAGACACCGGGGAGCTGTTTTTT
TRBJ1-2	TRBV2	few	.	CASSLDGGGYGYTF	TGTGCCAGCAGCCTCGACGGGGGTGGCTATGGCTACACCTTC
TRBJ1-2	TRBV27	few	.	CASSSSSAGRAGYTF	TGTGCCAGCAGTTCCTCCTCGGCGGGACGGGCCGGCTACACCTTC
TRBJ2-3	TRBV2	many	TRBD2	CASSGTSGRDTQYF	TGTGCCAGCAGCGGGACTAGCGGGAGGGATACGCAGTATTTT
TRBJ2-1	TRBV5-7	few	TRBD2	CASSLRAGTSGSSPHEQFF	TGTGCCAGCAGCTTGAGAGCAGGGACGAGCGGGAGTTCCCCTCATGAGCAGTTCTTC
TRBJ2-1	TRBV5-1	.	.	CASSLGLSGAAYNEQFF	TGCGCCAGCAGCTTGGGACTTAGCGGTGCCGCCTACAATGAGCAGTTCTTC
TRBJ1-1	TRBV10-3	few	.	CAINTVGGNTEAFF	TGTGCCATCAACACTGTCGGAGGAAACACTGAAGCTTTCTTT
TRBJ2-1	TRBV14	few	TRBD2	CASSRGGLAGGLTYNEQFF	TGTGCCAGCAGTCGCGGGGGACTAGCGGGAGGCCTAACCTACAATGAGCAGTTCTTC
TRBJ2-3	TRBV29-1	.	TRBD2	CSFYGTSGRNRDTQYF	TGCAGCTTTTACGGGACTAGCGGGAGGAATCGAGATACGCAGTATTTT
TRBJ1-1	TRBV10-1	.	.	CASSELDSIIMNTEAFF	TGCGCCAGCAGTGAACTGGACAGTATTATTATGAACACTGAAGCTTTCTTT
TRBJ2-7	TRBV7-9	few	.	CASSSQKDRGYEQYF	TGTGCCAGCAGCAGCCAGAAGGACAGAGGCTACGAGCAGTACTTC
TRBJ2-2	TRBV28	few	TRBD1	CASSLLGQGSGELFF	TGTGCCAGCAGTTTACTGGGACAGGGGTCCGGGGAGCTGTTTTTT
TRBJ2-5	TRBV28	few	.	CASSYGKVGTQYF	TGTGCCAGCAGTTACGGGAAGGTGGGGACCCAGTACTTC
TRBJ2-3	TRBV7-6	.	.	CASSLGSGGGTDTQYF	TGTGCCAGCAGCTTAGGGTCCGGAGGGGGCACAGATACGCAGTATTTT
TRBJ1-6	TRBV28	few	TRBD1	CASSLKPGQGESSYNSPLHF	TGTGCCAGCAGTTTAAAACCGGGACAGGGGGAGAGCTCCTATAATTCACCCCTCCACTTT
TRBJ2-7	TRBV4-2	few	.	CASSKQTTTVLREQYF	TGTGCCAGCAGCAAACAAACGACTACAGTCCTACGGGAGCAGTACTTC
TRBJ2-1	TRBV7-3	few	TRBD1	CASSLIDGTAGEQFF	TGTGCCAGCAGCTTAATTGACGGGACAGCTGGGGAGCAGTTCTTC
TRBJ2-2	TRBV4-1	.	TRBD1	CASSISDRGNTGELFF	TGCGCCAGCAGCATATCCGACAGGGGGAACACCGGGGAGCTGTTTTTT
TRBJ2-7	TRBV5-6	.	TRBD2	CASSRTSGRALYEQYF	TGTGCCAGCAGCAGAACAAGCGGGAGGGCCTTATACGAGCAGTACTTC
TRBJ1-5	TRBV28	.	TRBD1	CASSQQGASSNQPQHF	TGTGCCAGCAGTCAACAGGGGGCTTCGAGCAATCAGCCCCAGCATTTT
TRBJ1-1	TRBV5-5	.	.	CASSPLEQGNTEAFF	TGTGCCAGCAGTCCGCTCGAGCAGGGGAACACTGAAGCTTTCTTT
TRBJ2-7	TRBV29-1	few	TRBD1	CSVAGQGFNEQYF	TGCAGCGTTGCCGGACAGGGTTTCAACGAGCAGTACTTC
TRBJ1-6	TRBV7-3	few	TRBD1	CASSYRGRGSPLHF	TGTGCCAGCAGCTACAGGGGGCGCGGATCACCCCTCCACTTT
TRBJ2-5	TRBV11-2	.	.	CASSRSGETQYF	TGTGCCAGCAGCCGTAGTGGAGAGACCCAGTACTTC
TRBJ2-1	TRBV7-8	.	TRBD2	CASSPVASSGLEEQFF	TGTGCCAGCAGCCCGGTCGCGTCTAGCGGGTTAGAGGAGCAGTTCTTC
TRBJ1-2	TRBV28	many	.	CAILRNSNYGYTF	TGTGCCATACTACGTAATTCTAACTATGGCTACACCTTC
TRBJ1-1	TRBV5-4	few	TRBD1	CASSPLPPGQGDSEAFF	TGTGCCAGCAGCCCCCTTCCACCGGGACAGGGGGACTCTGAAGCTTTCTTT
TRBJ2-5	TRBV2	few	.	CARGQNQETQYF	TGTGCCAGAGGACAGAACCAAGAGACCCAGTACTTC
TRBJ2-1	TRBV4-3	many	.	CASSRTGTRPYNEQFF	TGCGCCAGCAGCCGGACTGGGACTCGGCCCTACAATGAGCAGTTCTTC
TRBJ2-5	TRBV29-1	few	.	CSAQRYQETQYF	TGCAGCGCTCAGAGGTACCAAGAGACCCAGTACTTC
TRBJ1-1	TRBV19	few	TRBD1	CASIDRALGKTEAFF	TGTGCCAGTATCGACAGGGCCCTCGGGAAGACTGAAGCTTTCTTT
TRBJ1-3	TRBV10-1	many	TRBD1	CASNRPGRTGDSGNTIYF	TGCGCCAGCAACAGACCAGGGCGGACAGGGGACTCTGGAAACACCATATATTTT
TRBJ1-1	TRBV28	few	TRBD1	CASSRGGGGDTEAFF	TGTGCCAGCAGTAGAGGGGGCGGAGGGGACACTGAAGCTTTCTTT
TRBJ2-3	TRBV6-1	few	.	CASNARLAGTQYF	TGTGCCAGCAATGCCCGCTTGGCGGGTACGCAGTATTTT
TRBJ2-7	TRBV28	few	.	CASSPTGVEQYF	TGTGCCAGCAGTCCGACTGGTGTCGAGCAGTACTTC
TRBJ2-1	TRBV2	few	.	CASSAGSSFNEQFF	TGTGCCAGCAGTGCGGGGAGCTCCTTCAATGAGCAGTTCTTC
TRBJ2-1	TRBV9	few	.	CASSVGRLEDSEQFF	TGTGCCAGCAGCGTAGGGCGGTTAGAGGATAGTGAGCAGTTCTTC
TRBJ2-2	TRBV7-6	few	TRBD2	CASSLEGLAEANTGELFF	TGTGCCAGCAGCTTAGAGGGACTAGCGGAGGCGAACACCGGGGAGCTGTTTTTT
TRBJ2-3	TRBV5-1	.	.	CASSLARASDTQYF	TGCGCCAGCAGCTTGGCCAGGGCTTCAGATACGCAGTATTTT
TRBJ2-1	TRBV28	many	TRBD2	CASSLSTSGSSYNEQFF	TGTGCCAGCAGTTTATCGACTAGCGGGTCCTCCTACAATGAGCAGTTCTTC
TRBJ2-7	TRBV6-6	few	TRBD1	CVSSQGTGVYEQYF	TGTGTCAGCAGCCAAGGGACAGGCGTATACGAGCAGTACTTC
TRBJ2-5	TRBV9	few	.	CASSVTPSGGGTSQEPQYF	TGTGCCAGCAGCGTCACCCCCTCCGGCGGCGGGACGTCTCAAGAGCCCCAGTACTTC
TRBJ1-2	TRBV11-2	.	TRBD1	CASSLDFVQGRRYGYTF	TGTGCCAGCAGCTTAGATTTCGTACAGGGGCGAAGATATGGCTACACCTTC
TRBJ2-2	TRBV6-5	.	.	CASSYVTGRTGELFF	TGTGCCAGCAGTTACGTGACAGGGAGGACCGGGGAGCTGTTTTTT
TRBJ2-5	TRBV5-1	many	.	CASTPTRGSRTETQYF	TGCGCCAGCACCCCGACCCGCGGCTCCCGTACAGAGACCCAGTACTTC
TRBJ2-4	TRBV28	few	TRBD1	CASSDRGSVIYIQYF	TGTGCCAGCAGTGACAGGGGGTCTGTAATATACATTCAGTACTTC
TRBJ1-2	TRBV27	.	TRBD1	CASRLGTGGAGGYTF	TGTGCCAGCAGGCTCGGGACAGGGGGCGCAGGGGGCTACACCTTC
TRBJ2-7	TRBV19	many	TRBD2	CASSQLAGAYEQYF	TGTGCCAGTAGTCAACTAGCGGGAGCCTACGAGCAGTACTTC
TRBJ1-5	TRBV6-1	.	.	CASGHGSNQPQHF	TGTGCCAGCGGGCACGGTAGCAATCAGCCCCAGCATTTT
TRBJ2-2	TRBV30	few	TRBD1	CAGTGLSTGELFF	TGTGCCGGGACAGGGCTTAGCACCGGGGAGCTGTTTTTT
TRBJ2-7	TRBV27	few	.	CASSLGFDGSYEQYF	TGTGCCAGCAGTTTAGGCTTTGACGGGAGCTACGAGCAGTACTTC